The source of this T cell receptor beta chain is a study of blood T cell repertoires in COVID-19. In germline, CDR1 is SGHRS, CDR2 YFSETQ. The CDR3 totals 16 residues. The ends were cut back, 0 bases at V and 4 bases at J, with 14 bases in the middle. Sequencing used immunoSEQ multiplex PCR; TCRdb keeps in-frame clones, though not all of them. Seen here are 210,000 or so clones, about 90% observed once, and the top ten hold 2.2%. The sequenced material came from peripheral blood. This chain joins TRBV5-1 and TRBJ1-3; D is ambiguous. The sequence came from a woman between 45 and 65 years old with acute or convalescent COVID-19. CDR3 in amino acids: CASSLGAGPPGNTIYF. CDR3 DNA sequence: TGCGCCAGCAGCTTGGGGGCAGGCCCTCCAGGAAACACCATATATTTT.